This T cell receptor (beta chain) was obtained from a study of cytomegalovirus exposure and HLA in healthy donors. Researchers ran the PCR with 60 Vbeta and 13 Jbeta primers. Profiled with immunoSEQ multiplex PCR; TCRdb holds only in-frame clones, not every one. Among around 190,000 clones listed, roughly four fifths were seen once. This clone was recorded a few times. CDR1 and CDR2 (germline): SGHRS, YFSETQ. The trim removed 4 bases at V and 1 base at J, leaving 6 bases unmatched. This CDR3 is 15 amino acids long. The receptor comes from a man between 35 and 55 years old in good health and CMV-seropositive. The chain combines TRBV5-1 with TRBJ1-1; 8 positions agree with TRBD1. Sequencing was carried out using PBMCs. CDR3 in amino acids: CASSNDRGRNTEAFF. For the CDR3, the DNA is TGCGCCAGCAGCAATGACAGGGGACGGAACACTGAAGCTTTCTTT. The variable domain in full, completed from reference TRBV5-1 and TRBJ1-1, reads KAGVTQTPRYLIKTRGQQVTLSCSPISGHRSVSWYQQTPGQGLQFLFEYFSETQRNKGNFPGRFSGRQFSNSRSEMNVSTLELGDSALYLCASSNDRGRNTEAFFGQGTRLTVV.